The 21 T cell receptor beta chains reported below all come from one sample, sequenced in a study of blood T cell repertoires in COVID-19. Profiled with immunoSEQ multiplex PCR; TCRdb holds only in-frame clones, not every one. Of 90,000 to 120,000 clones listed, approximately 80% were seen once; the top ten hold under 25%. Sample: peripheral blood. These receptor sequences come from a man in his 70s with active or convalescent COVID-19.

The chain employs TRBV4-1 and TRBJ1-2; D is ambiguous. Germline CDR1 and CDR2: MGHRA and YSYEKL. V gave up 4 bases and J gave up 1 base, with 16 bases separating them. This CDR3 is built from 16 residues. The CDR3: CASSPSVRGLNYGYTF. DNA of the CDR3: TGCGCCAGCAGCCCAAGCGTACGGGGTCTTAACTATGGCTACACCTTC.

This clone was detected a few times. V and J are TRBV9 and TRBJ2-3; 10 bases line up with TRBD2. This CDR3 spans 19 amino acids. Trimming took 1 base from V and 5 from J; bases not matched to a gene: 16. Germline-derived CDR1 and CDR2 are SGDLS and YYNGEE. CDR3 coding DNA: TGTGCCAGCAGCGTAATATTTTGGGGGCTAGCGGGGGAAATAGATACGCAGTATTTT. Amino acid sequence: CASSVIFWGLAGEIDTQYF.

The chain recombines TRBV7-2 with TRBJ1-5, with 7 bases identical to TRBD1. The CDR3 extends over 15 amino acids. Germline-derived CDR1 and CDR2 are SGHTA and FQGNSA. V lost 3 bases and J lost 7; bases outside the gene matches: 9. The CDR3 DNA reads TGTGCCAGCAGCTTTACGACAGGGACCGGCCAGCCCCAGCATTTT. It translates to CASSFTTGTGQPQHF. Full variable domain (rest looked up from reference TRBV7-2 and TRBJ1-5): GAGVSQSPSNKVTEKGKDVELRCDPISGHTALYWYRQSLGQGLEFLIYFQGNSAPDKSGLPSDRFSAERTGGSVSTLTIQRTQQEDSAVYLCASSFTTGTGQPQHFGDGTRLSIL.

The rearrangement uses TRBV5-6 and TRBJ2-1, with 7 bases aligning to TRBD1. The CDR3 runs to 12 residues. V dropped 3 bases and J dropped 12; count of bases not matched to a gene: 6. Germline V lookup: CDR1 SGHDT, CDR2 YYEEEE. The CDR3: CASSSTGWMQFF. CDR3 bases: TGTGCCAGCAGCTCGACAGGGTGGATGCAGTTCTTC. The full variable domain, completed using reference TRBV5-6 and TRBJ2-1, is DAGVTQSPTHLIKTRGQQVTLRCSPKSGHDTVSWYQQALGQGPQFIFQYYEEEERQRGNFPDRFSGHQFPNYSSELNVNALLLGDSALYLCASSSTGWMQFFGPGTRLTVL.

This clone was observed a few times. The chain recombines TRBV5-4 with TRBJ1-2, with 8 positions matching TRBD1. From germline, CDR1 is SGHNT and CDR2 YYREEE (reference sequence). Losses at the gene ends were 0 bases for V and 4 bases for J; bases not matched to a gene: 5. The CDR3 runs 15 residues. CDR3 nucleotides: TGTGCCAGCAGCTTGGACAGGGGGGTAGTCTATGGCTACACCTTC. Its translation: CASSLDRGVVYGYTF.

The chain carries TRBV11-2 and TRBJ2-3; 9 bases are a match to TRBD1. CDR3 length equals 17 residues. CDR1 is SGHAT, CDR2 FQNNGV, per germline. Trimming at V came to 5 bases and at J to 4 bases, leaving 13 bases not matched to a gene. CDR3 sequence: CASSAQTGTGYADTQYF. The CDR3 coding sequence is TGTGCCAGCAGCGCACAAACCGGGACAGGGTACGCAGATACGCAGTATTTT.

V usage is TRBV5-1 and J usage is TRBJ1-3; D call uncertain. V gave up 0 bases and J gave up 0 bases, with 10 bases separating them. Per the germline V gene, CDR1 is SGHRS and CDR2 is YFSETQ. This CDR3 has 16 residues. The CDR3 nucleotides read TGCGCCAGCAGCTTGGCTCCCGGGGACTCTGGAAACACCATATATTTT. Protein product: CASSLAPGDSGNTIYF.

V and J are TRBV9 and TRBJ2-2; 10 nucleotides align to TRBD2. With V trimmed by 3 bases and J by 5 bases, 7 bases remained unmatched. Looked up from germline, CDR1 is SGDLS and CDR2 is YYNGEE. The CDR3 totals 16 residues. The CDR3 spells CASSGTSGEGTGELFF. In DNA form, the CDR3 reads TGTGCCAGCAGCGGAACTAGCGGGGAAGGGACCGGGGAGCTGTTTTTT.

The chain links TRBV28 to TRBJ2-3, with D maybe TRBD2 (6 bases). Germline CDR1 is MDHEN and CDR2 is SYDVKM. The CDR3 totals 15 residues. The V end was cut by 8 bases, the J end by 3 bases, with 18 bases between. CDR3 coding DNA: TGTGCCAGCCGTTCCGGGACGGCGGGGACAGATACGCAGTATTTT. Protein: CASRSGTAGTDTQYF.

This chain uses TRBV27 with TRBJ2-3; 7 bases agree with TRBD1. Germline-derived CDR1 and CDR2 are MNHEY and SMNVEV (reference sequence). The CDR3 has 15 amino acids. J gave up 6 bases and V 6 bases, and 12 bases lay outside the gene matches. CDR3 protein: CASSRTGVRRDTQYF. The CDR3 nucleotides read TGTGCCAGCAGCCGAACAGGGGTCAGGCGGGATACGCAGTATTTT.

The chain has TRBV7-9 and TRBJ2-7, with 7 nucleotides matching TRBD2. The ends lost 5 bases at V and 5 bases at J; junction bases unmatched: 9. The CDR3 sequence is 14 residues long. Per germline, CDR1 SEHNR and CDR2 FQNEAQ (reference sequence). The CDR3 sequence is CASSPYGEGDEQYF. DNA for the CDR3: TGTGCCAGCAGCCCCTATGGGGAGGGAGACGAGCAGTACTTC.

The V gene is TRBV19, the J gene TRBJ1-2, with D hard to call. Trimming removed 3 bases from V and 8 bases from J, with 16 bases in between. The CDR3 is made up of 14 amino acids. Looked up from germline, CDR1 is LNHDA and CDR2 is SQIVND (reference sequence). CDR3 amino acids: CASSMPSTKRGYTF. Written as DNA, the CDR3 is TGTGCCAGTAGTATGCCGTCCACCAAGAGGGGCTACACCTTC. The full variable domain, in which reference TRBV19 and TRBJ1-2 provide the parts outside the CDR3, is DGGITQSPKYLFRKEGQNVTLSCEQNLNHDAMYWYRQDPGQGLRLIYYSQIVNDFQKGDIAEGYSVSREKKESFPLTVTSAQKNPTAFYLCASSMPSTKRGYTFGSGTRLTVV.

V and J are TRBV6-9 and TRBJ2-7, with 10 bases identical to TRBD2. The CDR3 is 18 residues long. V shed 6 bases and J 2 bases; nucleotides not matched to a gene: 16. Germline V lookup: CDR1 MNHGY, CDR2 SVAAGI. DNA of the CDR3: TGTGCCAGCAGCGGCCCCCCGCCCTCTAGCGGGGGTGCCTACGAGCAGTACTTC. Translation: CASSGPPPSSGGAYEQYF.

This chain links TRBV20-1 with TRBJ2-2; unclear D gene. Trimming took 5 bases from V and 3 from J, leaving 4 bases between them. This CDR3 region has 11 residues. From germline, CDR1 is DFQATT and CDR2 SNEGSKA (reference sequence). Written as DNA, the CDR3 is TGCAGTGCTGAGGACACCGGGGAGCTGTTTTTT. Translated: CSAEDTGELFF.

The gene calls are TRBV19 and TRBJ2-7; 8 bases line up with TRBD1. The CDR3 sequence is 13 residues long. Germline V lookup: CDR1 LNHDA, CDR2 SQIVND (reference sequence). Unmatched junction bases numbered 6, after V lost 9 bases and J lost 2 bases. The CDR3 region has the DNA TGTGCCAGCCCGACAGGGGTCCCCTACGAGCAGTACTTC. This gives the protein CASPTGVPYEQYF. The full variable domain, in which reference TRBV19 and TRBJ2-7 provide the parts outside the CDR3, is DGGITQSPKYLFRKEGQNVTLSCEQNLNHDAMYWYRQDPGQGLRLIYYSQIVNDFQKGDIAEGYSVSREKKESFPLTVTSAQKNPTAFYLCASPTGVPYEQYFGPGTRLTVT.

The chain combines TRBV6-5 with TRBJ1-4; 7 bases agree with TRBD1. Germline CDR1 is MNHEY and CDR2 is SVGAGI. With V trimmed by 4 bases and J by 8 bases, 4 bases remained unmatched. CDR3 length equals 13 residues. The CDR3 reads CASSLGQPEKLFF. CDR3 DNA sequence: TGTGCCAGCAGTTTGGGACAGCCCGAAAAACTGTTTTTT.

The V call is TRBV18, the J call TRBJ1-4; maybe TRBD1 (5 bases). V lost 3 bases and J 4 bases, leaving 9 bases between the germline ends. CDR1 KGHSH and CDR2 LQKENI come from the germline V gene. The CDR3 runs 14 residues. The CDR3 protein is CASSPGLRNEKLFF. In nucleotides, the CDR3 is TGTGCCAGCTCACCGGGACTTCGTAATGAAAAACTGTTTTTT.

This clone was seen repeatedly, ten times or more. The chain couples TRBV7-9 to TRBJ1-2; TRBD1 matches 7 bases. Trimming cost V 1 base and J 5 bases; bases outside gene matches: 4. There are 14 residues in the CDR3. Germline CDR1 is SEHNR and CDR2 is FQNEAQ (reference sequence). DNA for the CDR3: TGTGCCAGCAGCTTAGGAGGGGGCGCGTATGGCTACACCTTC. Amino acid sequence: CASSLGGGAYGYTF.

The rearrangement joins TRBV5-1 to TRBJ1-1; 7 nucleotides align to TRBD1. The CDR3 covers 15 residues. CDR1 SGHRS and CDR2 YFSETQ come from the germline V gene. V gave up 2 bases and J gave up 6 bases; unmatched junction bases: 10. In DNA, the CDR3 is TGCGCCAGCAGCTTCGCTCTGGGACAGACACCTGAAGCTTTCTTT. Translating it yields CASSFALGQTPEAFF.

This chain uses TRBV6-5 with TRBJ1-2; 9 bases agree with TRBD1. Germline values: CDR1 MNHEY, CDR2 SVGAGI. V gave up 5 bases and J gave up 4 bases; unmatched junction bases: 5. The CDR3 contains 14 residues. The CDR3 reads CASSPDRGGYGYTF. CDR3 bases: TGTGCCAGCAGTCCGGACAGGGGTGGCTATGGCTACACCTTC.

V and J are TRBV15 and TRBJ2-7, with D possibly TRBD2 on 6 matching bases. Trimming took 0 bases from V and 0 from J, leaving 15 bases between them. Germline CDR1 reads LNHNV; CDR2 reads YYDKDF (reference sequence). This CDR3 region has 17 residues. The chain's CDR3 is CATSRDGVRRVSYEQYF. In DNA, the CDR3 is TGTGCCACCAGCAGAGATGGGGTGAGGAGGGTCTCCTACGAGCAGTACTTC.